This TCR beta chain stems from a study of Graves' ophthalmopathy and Graves' hyperthyroidism. Amplification of TCR beta CDR3 regions used RNA transcripts. RT-PCR with HTBI primers came first, then second-round multiplex PCR. TCRdb re-derived calls from the multiplex PCR reads in MiXCR, one entry per CDR3 protein. Seen here are 620,000 or so distinct CDR3 sequences, about a fifth observed once, and the top ten hold roughly 6.9%. This CDR3 spans 15 amino acids. V was cut by 3 bases and J by 0 bases, with 9 bases left in between. Germline CDR1 is MNHEY and CDR2 is SVGAGI. This clonotype was observed many times.

The sequencing input was peripheral blood. The chain carries TRBV6-5 and TRBJ1-3; maybe TRBD1 (5 bases). This TCR was sampled from a woman aged 18-29 years with stable Graves' hyperthyroidism. Some clones in this sample may be carry-over from other donors' samples. The CDR3 region is CASSYLGDSGNTIYF. The DNA for the CDR3 is TGTGCCAGCAGTTATTTGGGGGACTCTGGAAACACCATATATTTT.